A selection of T cell receptor beta chains follows, all from one sample in a study of blood T cell repertoires in COVID-19. Assay used: immunoSEQ multiplex PCR; TCRdb lists only in-frame clones, some missing. The sample lists 65,000 to 75,000 clones; about 80% were seen once. Specimen: peripheral blood. The receptors stem from a human donor in a cohort sampled during active COVID-19. Both conserved end residues are part of each CDR3. Fields, in order: V gene, clone size, D gene, CDR3 length, J gene, CDR3 DNA, CDR3 protein. A D gene is named only where the DNA matches it firmly. The size of a clone is reported for some rows only, either as once, few or many, or as a class for expanded clones.

TRBV30,NA,NA,15,TRBJ2-6,TGTGCCTCTCTCCTTGGGGCAGGCGTAGGTAACGTCCTGACTTTC,CASLLGAGVGNVLTF
TRBV9,NA,NA,19,TRBJ2-2,TGTGCCAGCAGCGTAGCTACGGGGGTGGCACACATGAACACCGGGGAGCTGTTTTTT,CASSVATGVAHMNTGELFF
TRBV29-1,few,NA,12,TRBJ2-1,TGCAGCGTTTCGACTAGTCGGAATGAGCAGTTCTTC,CSVSTSRNEQFF
TRBV28,NA,TRBD1,15,TRBJ1-2,TGTGCCAGCAGTGAACCCACAGGGGGATACTATGGCTACACCTTC,CASSEPTGGYYGYTF
TRBV6-5,few,NA,14,TRBJ1-5,TGTGCCAGCAGTTACAGGGAGGGCTCGCAGCCCCAGCATTTT,CASSYREGSQPQHF
TRBV6-6,NA,TRBD1,13,TRBJ2-7,TGTGCCAGCAGTAGGGACAGCCTCTACGAGCAGTACTTC,CASSRDSLYEQYF
TRBV6-2/TRBV6-3,NA,NA,15,TRBJ1-2,TGTGCCAGCAGTTCACGGGGGGGCAAGGACTATGGCTACACCTTC,CASSSRGGKDYGYTF
TRBV4-2,once,NA,15,TRBJ1-1,TGTGCCAGCAGCCAAGAAAGCGGCCTTTACCGTGAAGCTTTCTTT,CASSQESGLYREAFF
TRBV15,NA,TRBD2,13,TRBJ2-1,TGTGCCACCCTATTATCGCGGGGGGGCAGGCAGTTCTTC,CATLLSRGGRQFF
TRBV6-1,NA,NA,14,TRBJ1-1,TGTGCCAGCAGTGAGCGGACGGGGGGGACTGAAGCTTTCTTT,CASSERTGGTEAFF
TRBV29-1,NA,NA,13,TRBJ2-5,TGCAGCGTTGACTCAGACATACGGGAGACCCAGTACTTC,CSVDSDIRETQYF
TRBV5-1,NA,TRBD2,16,TRBJ2-1,TGCGCCAGCAGCCCGACTAGCGGGGGGTCGTACAATGAGCAGTTCTTC,CASSPTSGGSYNEQFF
TRBV28,once,NA,14,TRBJ1-5,TGTGCCAGCAGTTTGATCAGGGGTAATCAGCCCCAGCATTTT,CASSLIRGNQPQHF
TRBV27,few,TRBD1,14,TRBJ2-2,TGTGCCACTTCCTACAGGGGTCTCTGGGGGGAGCTGTTTTTT,CATSYRGLWGELFF
TRBV23-1,NA,TRBD2,20,TRBJ2-1,TGCGCCAGCAGTCAATCGGGGCTAGCGGGGGGGCCGGTGGTTTGCAATGAGCAGTTCTTC,CASSQSGLAGGPVVCNEQFF
TRBV15,NA,NA,15,TRBJ1-4,TGTGCCACCAGCAGAGGGGGCGGCACTAATGAAAAACTGTTTTTT,CATSRGGGTNEKLFF
TRBV3-1/TRBV3-2,NA,TRBD2,17,TRBJ2-3,TGTGCCAGCAGCCAAGATGGGGGCGGGGGGCGCACAGATACGCAGTATTTT,CASSQDGGGGRTDTQYF
TRBV7-2,NA,NA,11,TRBJ2-1,TGTGCCAGCAGCCGCAGGTATGAGCAGTTCTTC,CASSRRYEQFF
TRBV3-1/TRBV3-2,NA,TRBD2,16,TRBJ2-1,TGTGCCAGCAGCCAAGAGCTAGCGGGAGGTAACAATGAGCAGTTCTTC,CASSQELAGGNNEQFF
TRBV5-1,NA,NA,14,TRBJ2-5,TGCGCCAGCAGCGGGGGGGCGAACCAAGAGACCCAGTACTTC,CASSGGANQETQYF
TRBV11-2,once,NA,14,TRBJ1-3,TGTGCCAGCAGCTTGGGGGGGTCTGGAAACACCATATATTTT,CASSLGGSGNTIYF
TRBV4-1,NA,TRBD1,17,TRBJ2-3,TGCGCCAGCAGCCTCGGGTATGGGACAGGGATCCTAGATACGCAGTATTTT,CASSLGYGTGILDTQYF
TRBV2,NA,TRBD1,15,TRBJ1-5,TGTGCCAGCGCGCCCGGACAGGGCCCCTATCAGCCCCAGCATTTT,CASAPGQGPYQPQHF
TRBV5-1,NA,NA,16,TRBJ1-1,TGCGCCAGCAGCCCAACAACGGCGGGCGGGAACACTGAAGCTTTCTTT,CASSPTTAGGNTEAFF
TRBV7-2,NA,TRBD2,15,TRBJ2-3,TGTGCCAGCAGCTTAGTGGGGGTAGCGGGGGATACGCAGTATTTT,CASSLVGVAGDTQYF
TRBV11-2,NA,NA,19,TRBJ2-6,TGTGCCAGCAGCTTACGGTCGGTTGTCAGGGTGGCCGGGGCCAACGTCCTGACTTTC,CASSLRSVVRVAGANVLTF
TRBV24-1,NA,NA,15,TRBJ2-7,TGTGCCACCAGTGATGCACAGGTGAACTCCTACGAGCAGTACTTC,CATSDAQVNSYEQYF